Listed here are 22 T cell receptor beta chains from one sample, sequenced in a study of cytomegalovirus exposure and HLA in healthy donors. Researchers ran the PCR with 60 Vbeta and 13 Jbeta primers. Repertoires were generated with immunoSEQ multiplex PCR, while TCRdb's copy carries only in-frame clones and drops some. In the table there are more than 100,000 clones, about 74% of which are singletons. The source material was PBMCs. These TCRs come from a middle-aged woman in good health and CMV-seropositive.

The rearrangement joins TRBV6-1 to TRBJ1-2; no clear D gene. This CDR3 has 14 amino acids. V dropped 3 bases and J dropped 8 bases, with 16 bases sitting between them. Per the germline V gene, CDR1 is MNHNS and CDR2 is SASEGT. The CDR3 region is CASSDVGSGWGYTF. The CDR3, as DNA: TGTGCCAGCAGTGACGTCGGGTCCGGATGGGGCTACACCTTC.

J is TRBJ2-3 and V is TRBV5-1; the match to TRBD2 covers 9 bases. V was pared by 4 bases and J by 2 bases, with 5 bases of the junction left unmatched. Per germline, CDR1 SGHRS and CDR2 YFSETQ. The CDR3 extends over 15 amino acids. CDR3 bases: TGCGCCAGCAGCAACATAGCGGGAGTCACAGATACGCAGTATTTT. Translating it yields CASSNIAGVTDTQYF. The full variable domain, in which reference TRBV5-1 and TRBJ2-3 provide the parts outside the CDR3, is KAGVTQTPRYLIKTRGQQVTLSCSPISGHRSVSWYQQTPGQGLQFLFEYFSETQRNKGNFPGRFSGRQFSNSRSEMNVSTLELGDSALYLCASSNIAGVTDTQYFGPGTRLTVL.

The rearrangement links TRBV5-1 to TRBJ2-5; possibly TRBD2 for D (6 bases). The CDR3 is made up of 15 amino acids. Looked up from germline, CDR1 is SGHRS and CDR2 is YFSETQ. Trimming pared 2 bases from V and 1 base from J, leaving 12 bases between. The CDR3 nucleotides read TGCGCCAGCAGCTTCTGGGGGGAGAGCCAAGAGACCCAGTACTTC. This gives the protein CASSFWGESQETQYF.

The rearrangement links TRBV6-5 to TRBJ1-2; D is unresolved. The V and J ends lost 5 bases and 9 bases respectively, with 13 bases between them. Germline values: CDR1 MNHEY, CDR2 SVGAGI. CDR3 length: 12 amino acids. In nucleotides, the CDR3 is TGTGCCAGCAGTCCCTTATCCGGGAGCTACACCTTC. Its translation is CASSPLSGSYTF.

The V call is TRBV19, the J call TRBJ1-5, with unresolved D. V lost 5 bases, J lost 4 bases, and 12 bases lay in between. CDR1 and CDR2 from the germline V gene are LNHDA and SQIVND (reference sequence). CDR3 length equals 14 residues. The CDR3 DNA is TGTGCCAGTAGTTCCCGAGGTGGAAATCAGCCCCAGCATTTT. It encodes CASSSRGGNQPQHF.

The sample holds a few counts of this clone. J is TRBJ2-7 and V is TRBV6-1; D uncertain. This CDR3 is built from 12 residues. With 4 bases removed from V and 3 bases from J, the gap between germline ends came to 7 bases. Germline values: CDR1 MNHNS, CDR2 SASEGT. Here the CDR3 reads CASSAQSYEQYF. The CDR3, as DNA: TGTGCCAGCAGTGCACAGAGCTACGAGCAGTACTTC.

This chain links TRBV30 with TRBJ1-4, with TRBD1 as a possible D gene (5 bases). Trimming left V 3 bases short and J 7 bases short, with 15 bases between. The CDR3 has 14 residues. Germline V gene lookup returns CDR1 GTSNPN and CDR2 SVGIG (reference sequence). CDR3 residues: CAWRPGGQGEKLFF. For the CDR3, the DNA is TGTGCCTGGAGGCCGGGGGGTCAGGGTGAAAAACTGTTTTTT.

The CDR3 DNA reads as TGTGCCAGCAGTGAGGGCAGCGGGCCCCAGCATTTT. Amino acid sequence: CASSEGSGPQHF. The chain couples TRBV6-1 to TRBJ1-5; D gene uncertain. Germline CDR1 is MNHNS and CDR2 is SASEGT. Trimming took 3 bases from V and 9 from J, leaving 9 bases between them. The length of the CDR3 is 12 residues.

In DNA form, the CDR3 reads TGTGCCAGCAGTATAGGGCGAATAGCAGGGGGCCGCGAGGAGCTGTTTTTT. Translation gives CASSIGRIAGGREELFF. The chain joins TRBV28 to TRBJ2-2; 8 positions match TRBD1. CDR3 length: 17 amino acids. Trimming cost V 5 bases and J 10 bases; bases outside gene matches: 18. In germline, CDR1 is MDHEN, CDR2 SYDVKM.

The chain employs TRBV2 and TRBJ1-2, with 10 nucleotides matching TRBD1. This CDR3 spans 15 amino acids. Germline V gives CDR1 SNHLY, CDR2 FYNNEI. V trimming: 6 bases; J trimming: 8 bases; junction bases outside the gene matches: 12. CDR3 nucleotide sequence: TGTGCCAGCAGCCTGACAGGGGGCGGGTACAAAGGCTACACCTTC. Its protein is CASSLTGGGYKGYTF.

This clone showed up just a few times. V and J are TRBV6-5 and TRBJ2-1, with D possibly TRBD2 on 5 matching bases. This CDR3 has 16 amino acids. The V gene lost 0 bases and the J gene lost 7 bases, with 16 bases spanning the gap. Germline V gene lookup returns CDR1 MNHEY and CDR2 SVGAGI. The CDR3 DNA reads TGTGCCAGCAGTTACTCGATCGGGATAACGATAAATGAGCAGTTCTTC. Amino acid sequence: CASSYSIGITINEQFF.

The rearrangement uses TRBV7-9 and TRBJ2-3; 9 bases map to TRBD1. The germline gives CDR1 SEHNR, CDR2 FQNEAQ (reference sequence). V trimming: 5 bases; J trimming: 4 bases; junction bases outside the gene matches: 4. This CDR3 contains 14 residues. The CDR3 region is CASSPRQGADTQYF. CDR3 nucleotides: TGTGCCAGCAGCCCTCGACAGGGGGCAGATACGCAGTATTTT.

The J gene is TRBJ2-2, the V gene TRBV4-3; 9 bases match TRBD1. This CDR3 is 12 amino acids long. Germline V gives CDR1 LGHNA, CDR2 YSLEER. V dropped 3 bases and J dropped 13; count of bases not matched to a gene: 3. The CDR3 nucleotides are TGCGCCAGCAGCCACGGACAGGGGCGGCTGTTTTTT. Protein sequence: CASSHGQGRLFF.

V usage is TRBV29-1 and J usage is TRBJ2-3, with D tentatively TRBD1 (6 bases). V was cut by 0 bases and J by 2 bases, with 9 bases left in between. The CDR3 has 14 residues. Germline V gives CDR1 SQVTM, CDR2 ANQGSEA. Written as DNA, the CDR3 is TGCAGCGTTGAAGATGGGGGCTACACAGATACGCAGTATTTT. It translates to CSVEDGGYTDTQYF.

This chain uses TRBV29-1 with TRBJ2-1, with 8 bases matching TRBD2. With 0 bases clipped from V and 15 bases from J, the junction kept 13 bases outside the gene matches. From germline, CDR1 is SQVTM and CDR2 ANQGSEA. The CDR3 runs 14 residues. In nucleotides, the CDR3 is TGCAGCGTTGAAGACCCACTAGCGGCCTCAGCCAGGTTCTTC. It codes for CSVEDPLAASARFF.

This clone was seen only once. The V gene is TRBV7-6, the J gene TRBJ2-3, with 8 bases identical to TRBD2. The junction had 6 bases not matched to a gene; V was cut back by 1 base and J by 3 bases. The CDR3 covers 16 residues. Germline V CDR1 and CDR2: SGHVS, FNYEAQ. The CDR3 loop reads CASSLESGSRTDTQYF. The DNA for the CDR3 is TGTGCCAGCAGCTTAGAGAGCGGGAGTAGGACAGATACGCAGTATTTT. Using reference TRBV7-6 and TRBJ2-3 for the parts outside the CDR3, the full variable domain is GAGVSQSPRYKVTKRGQDVALRCDPISGHVSLYWYRQALGQGPEFLTYFNYEAQQDKSGLPNDRFSAERPEGSISTLTIQRTEQRDSAMYRCASSLESGSRTDTQYFGPGTRLTVL.

The CDR3 nucleotides read TGTGCCAGCAGCTCACCGGGACAGGGGTTCGAGCAGTACTTC. The encoded protein is CASSSPGQGFEQYF. The chain combines TRBV5-6 with TRBJ2-7; the match to TRBD1 covers 10 bases. The junction had 6 bases not matched to a gene; V was cut back by 3 bases and J by 6 bases. The CDR3 sequence is 14 residues long. The germline CDR1 and CDR2 sequences are SGHDT and YYEEEE.

The rearrangement uses TRBV6-6 and TRBJ2-5, with D possibly matching TRBD1 (5 bases). Trimming shortened V by 7 bases and J by 1 base, and 13 bases separated the two germline ends. Germline V lookup: CDR1 MNHNY, CDR2 SVGAGI (reference sequence). The CDR3 covers 14 residues. CDR3 in DNA: TGTGCCAGCATCTCCATAGACAGCCAAGAGACCCAGTACTTC. This encodes CASISIDSQETQYF.

CDR3 amino acids: CASSARGGGPTNEKLFF. For the CDR3, the DNA is TGTGCCAGCAGCGCGAGAGGGGGGGGGCCAACTAATGAAAAACTGTTTTTT. The genes are TRBV9 and TRBJ1-4, with D perhaps matching TRBD1 (6 bases). Germline-derived CDR1 and CDR2 are SGDLS and YYNGEE. Deletions cut 3 bases from V and 0 bases from J, with 15 bases between. This CDR3 comprises 17 residues.

The V and J genes are TRBV18 and TRBJ1-6, with no clear D. V was trimmed by 3 bases and J by 9 bases, leaving 9 bases between them. The CDR3 loop spans 13 amino acids. From germline, CDR1 is KGHSH and CDR2 LQKENI. The CDR3 spells CASSPEDGSPLHF. CDR3 bases: TGTGCCAGCTCACCGGAGGACGGTTCACCCCTCCACTTT.

The chain couples TRBV9 to TRBJ2-5, with 14 bases lining up with TRBD2. The J call is in doubt because the DNA end fits TRBJ2-7 better. This CDR3 is built from 14 residues. Germline assignment: CDR1 SGDLS and CDR2 YYNGEE. The CDR3 is CASSAGLAGGEQYF. DNA of the CDR3: TGTGCCAGCAGCGCCGGACTAGCGGGAGGCGAGCAGTACTTC.

This rearrangement joins TRBV30 to TRBJ1-1; 7 positions match TRBD1. CDR1 and CDR2 (germline): GTSNPN, SVGIG (reference sequence). The junction had 7 bases not matched to a gene; V was cut back by 3 bases and J by 3 bases. The CDR3 loop spans 14 amino acids. The CDR3 coding sequence is TGTGCCTGGAGCTCGGACAGGTCCTACACTGAAGCTTTCTTT. As protein: CAWSSDRSYTEAFF. Supplemented by reference TRBV30 and TRBJ1-1, the full variable domain reads SQTIHQWPATLVQPVGSPLSLECTVEGTSNPNLYWYRQAAGRGLQLLFYSVGIGQISSEVPQNLSASRPQDRQFILSSKKLLLSDSGFYLCAWSSDRSYTEAFFGQGTRLTVV.